The clone carrying this T cell receptor beta chain was seen many times. The target antigen is unknown. The J segment lost 6 bases and the V segment lost 5 bases, leaving 12 bases of the junction unmatched. The CDR3 extends over 16 amino acids. Germline V gives CDR1 LGHNA, CDR2 YSLEER. The data were obtained in a study of response to subunit inactivated influenza vaccine. Study-level points and caveats: Only a handful of new T cells, the authors suggested, are recruited with each seasonal influenza vaccination.

TCRdb passed the RT-PCR reads through MiXCR, listing each CDR3 protein once. Here the sample spans fewer than 600,000 distinct CDR3 sequences, 6% to 9% being singletons. The chain employs TRBV4-3 and TRBJ2-3; 9 bases are a match to TRBD1. This receptor was identified in a man aged 50 to 69 who received an inactivated influenza vaccine. Source: PBMCs from blood, taken roughly 24 months after vaccination. The CDR3 DNA is TGCGCCAGCAGCACCCTTTGGGGACAGGGATTTGATACGCAGTATTTT. This codes for CASSTLWGQGFDTQYF.